The 25 T cell receptor beta chains reported below all come from one sample, sequenced in a study of T cell repertoires in cytomegalovirus infection. TCRdb re-analysed the reads in MiXCR, keeping a single row per CDR3 protein. Of under 150,000 distinct CDR3 sequences listed, roughly 9% are singletons. The sample taken for sequencing was PBMCs. Source of these receptors: a human donor in good health (CMV status not recorded). Some clones in this sample may be carry-over from other donors' samples.

This clonotype was detected ten times or more. The chain carries TRBV6-2 or TRBV6-3 and TRBJ1-1; D uncertain. The CDR3 length is 14 residues. V was shortened by 0 bases and J by 6 bases, with 11 bases between the two germline ends. Germline loops: CDR1 MNHEY, CDR2 SVGEGT. CDR3 sequence reads: CASSYSSGIAEAFF. The DNA of the CDR3 is TGTGCCAGCAGTTACTCGTCGGGGATCGCTGAAGCTTTCTTT.

In this sample, this clonotype turned up a few times. This chain joins TRBV5-6 and TRBJ2-7; no definite D call. From germline, CDR1 is SGHDT and CDR2 YYEEEE. This CDR3 has 12 residues. V was trimmed by 3 bases and J by 7 bases, leaving 11 bases between them. The CDR3 here is CASSSGLLEQYF. CDR3 bases: TGTGCCAGCAGCTCCGGCCTCCTGGAGCAGTACTTC.

There are a few counts of this clonotype. The V gene is TRBV24-1, the J gene TRBJ2-2; 13 bases agree with TRBD2. CDR1 is KGHDR and CDR2 is SFDVKD in the germline V gene. Trimming cost V 5 bases and J 0 bases; bases outside gene matches: 5. The CDR3 consists of 18 residues. The CDR3 loop reads CATSAMTSGGPNTGELFF. As DNA, the CDR3 is TGTGCCACCAGTGCTATGACTAGCGGGGGGCCGAACACCGGGGAGCTGTTTTTT.

The table lists this clonotype with many counts. The chain combines TRBV11-3 with TRBJ2-5; D ambiguous. The CDR3 spans 13 residues. The germline gives CDR1 SGHNT, CDR2 YENEEA. Trimming took off 3 bases at V and 3 bases at J, with 8 bases between the two ends. The CDR3 reads CASSFGNEETQYF. The CDR3, as DNA: TGTGCCAGCAGCTTTGGGAACGAAGAGACCCAGTACTTC.

In this sample, this clonotype turned up many times. This chain uses TRBV7-2 with TRBJ1-3, with D tentatively TRBD1 (5 bases). V was trimmed by 1 base and J by 3 bases, leaving 10 bases between them. CDR1 and CDR2 (germline): SGHTA, FQGNSA. The CDR3 sequence is 15 residues long. The CDR3 bases are TGTGCCAGCAGCTTAGGCGCCAGGGTTGGAAACACCATATATTTT. Its translation is CASSLGARVGNTIYF.

This clonotype was counted between two and nine times. The chain carries TRBV20-1 and TRBJ1-4; 9 bases are a match to TRBD1. J was trimmed by 8 bases and V by 5 bases; bases with no gene match: 12. The CDR3 contains 15 residues. The germline gives CDR1 DFQATT, CDR2 SNEGSKA (reference sequence). The CDR3 region is CSAPDRGGEGEKLFF. The CDR3 DNA follows: TGCAGTGCTCCTGACAGGGGGGGTGAGGGGGAAAAACTGTTTTTT.

The sample holds many counts of this clonotype. The CDR3 sequence: CASSVTSGGAFVQFF. CDR3 nucleotides: TGTGCCAGCAGTGTCACTAGCGGGGGGGCCTTCGTGCAGTTCTTC. The chain links TRBV2 to TRBJ2-1; TRBD2 aligns across 13 bases. Germline lookup yields CDR1 SNHLY and CDR2 FYNNEI. J lost 12 bases, V lost 4 bases, and 9 bases had no gene match. The CDR3 is 15 amino acids.

This clonotype was seen repeatedly, ten times or more. The chain links TRBV28 to TRBJ2-1; D call uncertain. This CDR3 is built from 14 residues. The V end was cut by 4 bases, the J end by 9 bases, with 16 bases between. CDR1 is MDHEN and CDR2 is SYDVKM in the germline V gene. CDR3 nucleotide sequence: TGTGCCAGCAGTTGGAACCCCGGGTTCGGTGAGCAGTTCTTC. It yields the protein CASSWNPGFGEQFF. Full variable domain (rest looked up from reference TRBV28 and TRBJ2-1): DVKVTQSSRYLVKRTGEKVFLECVQDMDHENMFWYRQDPGLGLRLIYFSYDVKMKEKGDIPEGYSVSREKKERFSLILESASTNQTSMYLCASSWNPGFGEQFFGPGTRLTVL.

Ten or more counts support this clonotype. V usage is TRBV5-4 and J usage is TRBJ2-3, with 11 bases identical to TRBD1. This CDR3 has 15 residues. The germline CDR1 and CDR2 sequences are SGHNT and YYREEE (reference sequence). V dropped 4 bases and J dropped 1; count of bases not matched to a gene: 2. This CDR3 is CASSGQGARTDTQYF. Here the CDR3 DNA reads TGTGCCAGCAGCGGACAGGGGGCTCGCACAGATACGCAGTATTTT.

This clonotype was detected ten times or more. This chain uses TRBV7-2 with TRBJ2-2; TRBD2 aligns across 12 bases. The CDR3 length is 15 residues. Germline trimming cut 5 bases from V and 8 bases from J; bases unmatched to any gene: 6. Germline V CDR1 and CDR2: SGHTA, FQGNSA. This chain's CDR3 is CASSTSGGLVGELFF. Here the CDR3 DNA reads TGTGCCAGCAGCACTAGCGGGGGGTTAGTTGGGGAGCTGTTTTTT.

There are many counts of this clonotype. The chain recombines TRBV6-1 with TRBJ2-7; 7 bases are a match to TRBD1. Unmatched junction bases numbered 15, after V lost 5 bases and J lost 2 bases. CDR3 length: 17 residues. Germline V gives CDR1 MNHNS, CDR2 SASEGT. CDR3 protein: CASSKNRGRISTYEQYF. CDR3 nucleotides: TGTGCCAGCAGTAAGAACAGGGGTCGTATTTCGACCTACGAGCAGTACTTC.

This clonotype has a handful of counts. The CDR3 DNA is TGCAGCGTTGACGCAGGGGGCAACACTGAAGCTTTCTTT. Its translation is CSVDAGGNTEAFF. The chain has TRBV29-1 and TRBJ1-1, with TRBD1 matching 8 bases. The CDR3 runs to 13 residues. Trimming took 3 bases from V and 2 from J; bases not matched to a gene: 2. Germline V gene data show CDR1 as SQVTM and CDR2 as ANQGSEA.

This clonotype was counted ten times or more. The chain carries TRBV7-2 and TRBJ1-1, with a possible D match to TRBD1 (5 bases). V lost 1 base to trimming and J lost 4 bases, with 13 bases between them. This CDR3 is built from 15 residues. CDR1 and CDR2 (germline): SGHTA, FQGNSA. The CDR3 loop is CASSLVIGAGTEAFF. The CDR3 bases are TGTGCCAGCAGCTTAGTGATCGGGGCAGGCACTGAAGCTTTCTTT. Together with reference TRBV7-2 and TRBJ1-1, the CDR3 gives the full variable domain: GAGVSQSPSNKVTEKGKDVELRCDPISGHTALYWYRQSLGQGLEFLIYFQGNSAPDKSGLPSDRFSAERTGGSVSTLTIQRTQQEDSAVYLCASSLVIGAGTEAFFGQGTRLTVV.

This clonotype has at least ten counts. For the CDR3, the DNA is TGTGCCAGCAGGGCGGGACAGCAAGAGACCCAGTACTTC. It codes for CASRAGQQETQYF. The V and J genes are TRBV5-4 and TRBJ2-5; D is perhaps TRBD1 (7 bases). The CDR3 runs 13 residues. Trimming left V 5 bases short and J 2 bases short, with 10 bases between. The germline gives CDR1 SGHNT, CDR2 YYREEE (reference sequence).

This clonotype was detected many times. This chain uses TRBV12-5 with TRBJ2-7; TRBD2 might be the D (6 bases). The V gene's germline CDR1 is LGHNT and CDR2 FRNRAP. Trimming cost V 0 bases and J 4 bases, with 19 bases left between them. CDR3 size: 17 residues. DNA for the CDR3: TGTGCTAGTGGTTTGGTACCCCTCTCGGGGGATCTTTACGAGCAGTACTTC. The encoded protein is CASGLVPLSGDLYEQYF.

V is TRBV3-1 and J is TRBJ1-2; D is uncertain. Between the trimmed V and J ends, which lost 3 bases and 5 bases, there was a span of 4 bases. Germline CDR1 is LGHDT and CDR2 is YNNKEL (reference sequence). This CDR3 comprises 11 residues. CDR3 in DNA: TGTGCCAGCAGCCACCCTTATGGCTACACCTTC. As protein: CASSHPYGYTF. Full variable domain (remainder filled in from reference TRBV3-1 and TRBJ1-2): DTAVSQTPKYLVTQMGNDKSIKCEQNLGHDTMYWYKQDSKKFLKIMFSYNNKELIINETVPNRFSPKSPDKAHLNLHINSLELGDSAVYFCASSHPYGYTFGSGTRLTVV.

This clonotype was found many times. This chain links TRBV5-4 with TRBJ1-1; tentative D call: TRBD1 (5 bases). The ends were cut back, 5 bases at V and 0 bases at J, with 8 bases in the middle. Germline values: CDR1 SGHNT, CDR2 YYREEE (reference sequence). The length of the CDR3 is 13 residues. CDR3 sequence: CASRWDLNTEAFF. The CDR3 bases are TGTGCCAGCAGGTGGGACTTGAACACTGAAGCTTTCTTT.

This clonotype was recorded at least ten times. The rearrangement uses TRBV7-9 and TRBJ2-3, with D unresolved. Per the germline V gene, CDR1 is SEHNR and CDR2 is FQNEAQ (reference sequence). The V gene lost 2 bases and the J gene lost 2 bases, with 8 bases spanning the gap. This CDR3 has 14 residues. The CDR3 bases are TGTGCCAGCAGCTTACGCAGCTACACAGATACGCAGTATTTT. This gives the protein CASSLRSYTDTQYF.

This clonotype was counted at least ten times. The chain recombines TRBV6-5 with TRBJ2-3, with TRBD2 matching over 8 bases. The CDR3 has 15 amino acids. CDR1 is MNHEY, CDR2 SVGAGI, per germline. V lost 2 bases to trimming and J lost 2 bases; unmatched junction nucleotides: 3. The CDR3 protein is CASSYEAGDTDTQYF. The CDR3 coding sequence is TGTGCCAGCAGTTACGAAGCGGGGGACACAGATACGCAGTATTTT.

This clonotype was detected ten times or more. The V gene is TRBV2, the J gene TRBJ2-2, with 8 bases fitting TRBD1. The CDR3 extends over 12 amino acids. CDR1 and CDR2 from the germline V gene are SNHLY and FYNNEI. Trimming removed 6 bases from V and 6 bases from J; junction bases left unmatched: 0. The CDR3 loop is CASRDRAGELFF. For the CDR3, the DNA is TGTGCCAGCAGGGACAGGGCCGGGGAGCTGTTTTTT.

This clonotype came up many times. V gene TRBV28 combines with J gene TRBJ2-4; 8 bases match TRBD2. The CDR3 runs to 17 residues. CDR1 is MDHEN, CDR2 SYDVKM, per germline. V shed 4 bases, J shed 1 base, and the junction held 9 bases outside the gene matches. The CDR3 sequence is CASSSLRGGAAKNIQYF. The CDR3 DNA sequence: TGTGCCAGCAGTTCGCTACGGGGGGGGGCTGCCAAAAACATTCAGTACTTC. The entire variable domain, with the rest obtained from reference TRBV28 and TRBJ2-4, is as follows: DVKVTQSSRYLVKRTGEKVFLECVQDMDHENMFWYRQDPGLGLRLIYFSYDVKMKEKGDIPEGYSVSREKKERFSLILESASTNQTSMYLCASSSLRGGAAKNIQYFGAGTRLSVL.

This clonotype was seen a few times. The genes are TRBV20-1 and TRBJ1-2; D is possibly TRBD1 (6 bases). Per germline, CDR1 DFQATT and CDR2 SNEGSKA (reference sequence). The CDR3 totals 13 residues. The V end lost 3 bases, the J end lost 3 bases, and 11 bases lay between the germline ends. The CDR3 nucleotides are TGCAGTGCTAGCCCCAGGGGAGACTATGGCTACACCTTC. It codes for CSASPRGDYGYTF.

The table lists this clonotype with a few counts. The V call is TRBV4-1, the J call TRBJ2-3; D ambiguous. CDR1 and CDR2 (germline): MGHRA, YSYEKL. The CDR3 totals 15 residues. Trimming took off 4 bases at V and 4 bases at J, with 15 bases between the two ends. The CDR3 region has the DNA TGCGCCAGCAGCCGAGTGCCAGCTCCCCCAGATACGCAGTATTTT. It translates to CASSRVPAPPDTQYF.

In this sample, this clonotype turned up many times. This chain connects TRBV28 to TRBJ2-5; D not resolved. CDR1 and CDR2 from the germline V gene are MDHEN and SYDVKM. With 9 bases removed from V and 5 bases from J, the gap between germline ends came to 13 bases. The CDR3 runs to 12 residues. The CDR3 loop reads CASWTEPETQYF. The DNA for the CDR3 is TGTGCCAGTTGGACGGAGCCGGAGACCCAGTACTTC.

The chain is built from TRBV28 and TRBJ2-7; D call uncertain. The CDR3 has 12 amino acids. Germline V gives CDR1 MDHEN, CDR2 SYDVKM. Between the trimmed V and J ends, which lost 4 bases and 3 bases, there was a span of 7 bases. The CDR3 loop is CASSSPNYEQYF. The CDR3 DNA follows: TGTGCCAGCAGTTCCCCAAACTACGAGCAGTACTTC.